The sequence of this T cell receptor beta chain was determined in a study of OX40 agonist ivuxolimab in advanced cancers. Study details: Patients took ivuxolimab, an agonistic anti-OX40 (CD134) antibody. Therapy given before enrollment (anti-PD-1, anti-PD-L1 or anti-CTLA-4) was allowed, and around 41% had some.

The ends were cut back, 7 bases at V and 8 bases at J, with 11 bases in the middle. Germline CDR1 MDHEN, CDR2 SYDVKM. This CDR3 spans 12 amino acids. Method: immunoSEQ multiplex PCR; TCRdb's copy keeps in-frame clones and lacks some. The sample shows 70,000 to 95,000 clones, approximately 91% of them seen only once. This TCR was recovered from an adult with an advanced solid tumor such as melanoma, head and neck, liver or kidney cancer. The chain uses TRBV28 and TRBJ1-4, with D tentatively TRBD1 (5 bases). Sequenced material: CD4+ or CD8+ T cells sorted from blood, taken in a trial of the OX40 agonist ivuxolimab. DNA for the CDR3: TGTGCCAGCACAGGGCATGGAGAAAAACTGTTTTTT. It translates to CASTGHGEKLFF. Combining the CDR3 with reference TRBV28 and TRBJ1-4 gives the whole variable domain DVKVTQSSRYLVKRTGEKVFLECVQDMDHENMFWYRQDPGLGLRLIYFSYDVKMKEKGDIPEGYSVSREKKERFSLILESASTNQTSMYLCASTGHGEKLFFGSGTQLSVL.